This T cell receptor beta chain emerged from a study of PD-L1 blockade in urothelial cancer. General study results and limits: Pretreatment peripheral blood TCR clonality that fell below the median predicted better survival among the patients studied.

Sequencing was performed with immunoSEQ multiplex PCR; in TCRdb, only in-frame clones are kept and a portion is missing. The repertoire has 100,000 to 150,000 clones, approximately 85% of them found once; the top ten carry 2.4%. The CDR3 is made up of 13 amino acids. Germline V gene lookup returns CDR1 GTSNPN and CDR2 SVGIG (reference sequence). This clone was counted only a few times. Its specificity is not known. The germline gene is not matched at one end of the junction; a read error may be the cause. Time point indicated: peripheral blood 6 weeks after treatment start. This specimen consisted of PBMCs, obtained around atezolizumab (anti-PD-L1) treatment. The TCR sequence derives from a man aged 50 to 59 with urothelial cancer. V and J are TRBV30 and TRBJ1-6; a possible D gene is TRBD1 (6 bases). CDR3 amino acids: CAWGVQGRSPLHF. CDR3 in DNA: TGTGCCTGGGGTGTCCAGGGGCGCTCACCCCTCCACTTT. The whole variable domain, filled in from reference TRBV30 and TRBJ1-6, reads SQTIHQWPATLVQPVGSPLSLECTVEGTSNPNLYWYRQAAGRGLQLLFYSVGIGQISSEVPQNLSASRPQDRQFILSSKKLLLSDSGFYLCAWGVQGRSPLHFGNGTRLTVT.